This T cell receptor (beta chain) stems from a study of blood T cell repertoires in COVID-19. As for the study in general: Whether acute or convalescent, the COVID-19 samples came from the United States, Italy and Spain. T cells, B-cell-depleted T cells, or PBMCs provided the cDNA or gDNA that served as material.

Per the original methods: By means of reference gene primer amplification, nucleated cell counts were estimated. The table came from immunoSEQ multiplex PCR; TCRdb's copy has only in-frame clones and leaves some out. Clonal size and the V and J genes are those of that table, whereas D and trimming came from the DNA. The sample comprises about 54,000 clones, roughly 90% of which are singletons, and more than 3% rests with the top ten. The CDR3 sequence is 16 residues long. The germline gives CDR1 SGHTA, CDR2 FQGTGA. The ends lost 2 bases at V and 10 bases at J; junction bases unmatched: 9. This clone was recorded once.

The sequencing input was peripheral blood. V is TRBV7-3 and J is TRBJ2-1; 12 bases are shared with TRBD2. The receptor's source is a man aged 35-49 years with COVID-19, enrolled during active disease. The CDR3 DNA follows: TGTGCCAGCAGCTTACAGCCTAGCGGGGGGGCGTCCGAGCAGTTCTTC. This codes for CASSLQPSGGASEQFF. Using reference TRBV7-3 and TRBJ2-1 for the parts outside the CDR3, the full variable domain is GAGVSQTPSNKVTEKGKYVELRCDPISGHTALYWYRQSLGQGPEFLIYFQGTGAADDSGLPNDRFFAVRPEGSVSTLKIQRTERGDSAVYLCASSLQPSGGASEQFFGPGTRLTVL.